The clone carrying this T cell receptor (beta chain) was found many times. These data originate in a study of blood T cells in healthy people across ages. About the research overall: Capturing about one barcoded beta molecule per two T cells was achieved by template switching.

The V end lost 0 bases, the J end lost 1 base, and 1 base lay between the germline ends. This CDR3 is 13 amino acids long. Germline V gives CDR1 SGDLS, CDR2 YYNGEE. The second PCR ran roughly 7 to 12 cycles with a sample-barcoded 5' primer and J-beta primers. Each cDNA molecule carried a tag from a template-switch adaptor that contained 12 random nucleotides. TCRdb recomputed calls from the 5' RACE reads with MiXCR, one row per CDR3 protein. The data show some 1,000,000 distinct CDR3 sequences, around 27% seen once. These same data were also listed under a study on T cells of mothers and their children. According to that study: Study donors consisted of a few healthy Caucasian mothers and their six children.

The receptor was isolated from a girl aged 2 to 9 in good health. Sequencing used blood. The chain is built from TRBV9 and TRBJ2-2; D not resolved. CDR3: CASSVENTGELFF. DNA for the CDR3: TGTGCCAGCAGCGTAGAGAACACCGGGGAGCTGTTTTTT.